This note documents a single T cell receptor (beta chain) sequence. This CDR3 is also generated by other DNA sequences in the sample. This record comes from a study of cytotoxic CD8 clonotypes in ibrutinib-treated CLL. Study background: Partial response was seen in about 25 patients and complete response in 2; after median roughly 66 months, roughly 14 stayed remitted, some 12 progressed.

Some clones are missing from TCRdb's copy, which holds only in-frame ones; the method was immunoSEQ multiplex PCR. The sample consists of 26,000 or so clones, 62% of them appearing once. V shed 0 bases and J shed 2 bases, with 2 bases lying between them. CDR3 length: 14 amino acids. Germline loops: CDR1 MNHEY, CDR2 SMNVEV (reference sequence). The chain carries TRBV27 and TRBJ2-6; D is uncertain. This TCR was recovered from a human donor with chronic lymphocytic leukemia. The material was PBMCs, obtained before ibrutinib treatment. The CDR3 protein is CASSLSAGANVLTF. For the CDR3, the DNA is TGTGCCAGCAGTTTATCAGCTGGGGCCAACGTCCTGACTTTC.